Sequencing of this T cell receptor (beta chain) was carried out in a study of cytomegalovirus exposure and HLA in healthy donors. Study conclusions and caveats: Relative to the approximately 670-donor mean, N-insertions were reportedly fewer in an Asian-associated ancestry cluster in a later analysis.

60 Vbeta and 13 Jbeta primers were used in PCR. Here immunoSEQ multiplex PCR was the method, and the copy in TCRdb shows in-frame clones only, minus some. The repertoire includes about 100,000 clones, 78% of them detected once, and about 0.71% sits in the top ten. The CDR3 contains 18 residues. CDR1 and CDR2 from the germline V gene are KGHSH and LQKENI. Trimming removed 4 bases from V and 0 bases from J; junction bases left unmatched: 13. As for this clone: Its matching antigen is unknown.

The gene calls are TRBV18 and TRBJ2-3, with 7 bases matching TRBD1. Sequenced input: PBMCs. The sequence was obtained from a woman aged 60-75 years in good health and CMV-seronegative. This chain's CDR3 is CASSLYRDRLSSTDTQYF. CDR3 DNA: TGTGCCAGCTCACTGTACCGGGACAGATTATCTAGCACAGATACGCAGTATTTT. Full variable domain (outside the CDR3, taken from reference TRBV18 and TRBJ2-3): NAGVMQNPRHLVRRRGQEARLRCSPMKGHSHVYWYRQLPEEGLKFMVYLQKENIIDESGMPKERFSAEFPKEGPSILRIQQVVRGDSAAYFCASSLYRDRLSSTDTQYFGPGTRLTVL.